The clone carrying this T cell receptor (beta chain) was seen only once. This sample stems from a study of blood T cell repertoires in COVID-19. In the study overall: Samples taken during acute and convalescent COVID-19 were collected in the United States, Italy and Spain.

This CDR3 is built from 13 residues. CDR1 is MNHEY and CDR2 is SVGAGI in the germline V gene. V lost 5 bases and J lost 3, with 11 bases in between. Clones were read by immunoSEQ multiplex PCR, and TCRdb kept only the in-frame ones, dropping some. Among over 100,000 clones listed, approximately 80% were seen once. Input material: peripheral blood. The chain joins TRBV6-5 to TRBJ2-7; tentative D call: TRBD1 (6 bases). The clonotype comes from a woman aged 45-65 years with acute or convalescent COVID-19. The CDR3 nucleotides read TGTGCCAGCAGTACCGGACAGTACTACGAGCAGTACTTC. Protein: CASSTGQYYEQYF.